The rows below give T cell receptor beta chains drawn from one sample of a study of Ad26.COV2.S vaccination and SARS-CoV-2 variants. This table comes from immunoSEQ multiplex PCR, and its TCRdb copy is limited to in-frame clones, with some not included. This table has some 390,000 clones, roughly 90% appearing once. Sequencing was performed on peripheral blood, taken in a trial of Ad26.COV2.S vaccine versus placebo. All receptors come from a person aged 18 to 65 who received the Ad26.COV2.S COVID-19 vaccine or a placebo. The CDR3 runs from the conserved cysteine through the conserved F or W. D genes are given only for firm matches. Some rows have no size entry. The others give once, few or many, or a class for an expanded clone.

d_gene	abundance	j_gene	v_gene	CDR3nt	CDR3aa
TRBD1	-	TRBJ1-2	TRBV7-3	TGTGCCAGCAGCCTGGGACAGGGGGGGTCCTATGGCTACACCTTC	CASSLGQGGSYGYTF
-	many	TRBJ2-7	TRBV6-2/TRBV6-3	TGTGCCAGCAGTTACAAGGGGGAAGTAGGCGAGCAGTACTTC	CASSYKGEVGEQYF
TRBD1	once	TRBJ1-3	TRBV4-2	TGTGCCAGCAGCGGGGCAGGGGGCGCGTCTGGAAACACCATATATTTT	CASSGAGGASGNTIYF
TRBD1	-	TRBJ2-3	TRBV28	TGTGCCAGCAAGGGGGCTAGCACAGATACGCAGTATTTT	CASKGASTDTQYF
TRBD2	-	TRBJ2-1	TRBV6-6	TGTGCCAGCAACTTAGCGGGAGGAAGCTCCTACAATGAGCAGTTCTTC	CASNLAGGSSYNEQFF
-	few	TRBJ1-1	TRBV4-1	TGCGCCAGCAGCCAAGATTTAGGACAGAACACTGAAGCTTTCTTT	CASSQDLGQNTEAFF
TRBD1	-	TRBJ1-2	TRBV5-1	TGCGCCAGCAGCTTAAGACAGGGGGCTTCTGGCTACACCTTC	CASSLRQGASGYTF
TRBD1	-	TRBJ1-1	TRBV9	TGTGCCAGCAGCGGGACAGGATTTGGAAACACTGAAGCTTTCTTT	CASSGTGFGNTEAFF
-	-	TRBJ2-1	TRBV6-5	TGTGCCAGCACCCAGGGAAGGGGTGAGCAGTTCTTC	CASTQGRGEQFF
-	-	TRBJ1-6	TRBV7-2	TGTGCCAGCAGCCCCCCAGGGGCGCGGAATTCACCCCTCCACTTT	CASSPPGARNSPLHF
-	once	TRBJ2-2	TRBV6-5	TGTGCCAGCAGGGGACTGTCGAACACCGGGGAGCTGTTTTTT	CASRGLSNTGELFF
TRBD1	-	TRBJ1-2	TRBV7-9	TGTGCCAGCAGCTTAGTAGGGGGCAGTGGCTACACCTTC	CASSLVGGSGYTF
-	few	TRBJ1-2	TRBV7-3	TGTGCCAGCAGCTTAGAGGCGGGAGCTAACTATGGCTACACCTTC	CASSLEAGANYGYTF
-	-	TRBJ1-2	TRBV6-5	TGTGCCATCTGGACGGAATACTATGGCTACACCTTC	CAIWTEYYGYTF
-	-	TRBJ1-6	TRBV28	TGTGCCAGCGGGGCCTTAAATAATTCACCCCTCCACTTT	CASGALNNSPLHF
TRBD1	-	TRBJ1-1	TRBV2	TGTGCCAGCAGGTCCGGGACAGGGAACACTGAAGCTTTCTTT	CASRSGTGNTEAFF
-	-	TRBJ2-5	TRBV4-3	TGCGCCAGCAGCCAAGTAGTGGCGGGCCAAGAGACCCAGTACTTC	CASSQVVAGQETQYF
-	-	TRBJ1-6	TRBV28	TGTGCCACCCTGGAGGTGGATAATTCACCCCTCCACTTT	CATLEVDNSPLHF
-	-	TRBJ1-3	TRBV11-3	TGTGCCAGCAGCTGGAACTCTGGAAACACCATATATTTT	CASSWNSGNTIYF
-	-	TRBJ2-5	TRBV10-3	TGTGCCATCAGTGATAGGGCGGGAGAGACCCAGTACTTC	CAISDRAGETQYF
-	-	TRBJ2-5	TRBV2	TGTGCCAGCAGTGAACGGCGGCAAGAGACCCAGTACTTC	CASSERRQETQYF
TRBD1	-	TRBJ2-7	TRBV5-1	TGCGCCAGCAGCCCAGGGGGACCCTCCTACGAGCAGTACTTC	CASSPGGPSYEQYF
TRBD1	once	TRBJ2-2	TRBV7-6	TGTGCCAGCAGCCGGGACAGATTGAACACCGGGGAGCTGTTTTTT	CASSRDRLNTGELFF
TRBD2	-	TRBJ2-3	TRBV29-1	TGCAGCGTCAAGACTAGCGGGAGAAAAAATACGCAGTATTTT	CSVKTSGRKNTQYF
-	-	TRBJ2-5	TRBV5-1	TGCGCCAGCAGCTATTTGAAAGCCCGCCAAGAGACCCAGTACTTC	CASSYLKARQETQYF
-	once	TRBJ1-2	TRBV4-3	TGCGCCAGCAGCCATCTGGGCTTTACCTATGGCTACACCTTC	CASSHLGFTYGYTF
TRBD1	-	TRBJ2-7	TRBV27	TGTGCCAGCAGTTTCGACAGGGGCGGCTCCTACGAGCAGTACTTC	CASSFDRGGSYEQYF